The source of this TCR beta chain is a study of T cell changes during pregnancy in multiple sclerosis. Only in-frame clones appear in the TCRdb table, and some are missing; sequencing was by immunoSEQ multiplex PCR. The top ten clones hold 0.99% of a sample with 91,000 or so clones, 93% of them seen once. The CDR3 extends over 13 amino acids. Trimming at V came to 6 bases and at J to 10 bases, leaving 7 bases not matched to a gene. Germline V gene sequence: CDR1 MNHEY, CDR2 SVGAGI. The V and J genes are TRBV6-5 and TRBJ2-1; TRBD1 agrees at 9 bases. The source is a female donor with multiple sclerosis, enrolled in a pregnancy study. This material consisted of peripheral blood, taken after pregnancy. In DNA form, the CDR3 reads TGTGCCAGCAGCGAGAACAGGGGGCGGGAGCAGTTCTTC. Amino acid sequence: CASSENRGREQFF.